Described below is a single TCR beta chain sequence and its context. When the RNA was reverse transcribed, random hexamers were used with an input of about 0.45 to 1 ug. TCRdb passed the immunoSEQ multiplex PCR reads through MiXCR, listing each CDR3 protein once. This table holds under 200,000 distinct CDR3 sequences, approximately 96% found once. This specimen comes from a study of CD8 T cells in Susac syndrome. Germline-derived CDR1 and CDR2 are DFQATT and SNEGSKA (reference sequence). The CDR3 is 11 amino acids. V gave up 5 bases and J gave up 3 bases, with 8 bases separating them. The sequenced target, TCR beta, came from blood CD8+ and CD4+ T cells.

The clonotype comes from a human donor with multiple sclerosis. The chain carries TRBV20-1 and TRBJ2-7; D ambiguous. The specimen was CD8+ T cells from PBMCs. CDR3 in DNA: TGCAGTGCTCCCATGAGCTACGAGCAGTACTTC. It encodes CSAPMSYEQYF.